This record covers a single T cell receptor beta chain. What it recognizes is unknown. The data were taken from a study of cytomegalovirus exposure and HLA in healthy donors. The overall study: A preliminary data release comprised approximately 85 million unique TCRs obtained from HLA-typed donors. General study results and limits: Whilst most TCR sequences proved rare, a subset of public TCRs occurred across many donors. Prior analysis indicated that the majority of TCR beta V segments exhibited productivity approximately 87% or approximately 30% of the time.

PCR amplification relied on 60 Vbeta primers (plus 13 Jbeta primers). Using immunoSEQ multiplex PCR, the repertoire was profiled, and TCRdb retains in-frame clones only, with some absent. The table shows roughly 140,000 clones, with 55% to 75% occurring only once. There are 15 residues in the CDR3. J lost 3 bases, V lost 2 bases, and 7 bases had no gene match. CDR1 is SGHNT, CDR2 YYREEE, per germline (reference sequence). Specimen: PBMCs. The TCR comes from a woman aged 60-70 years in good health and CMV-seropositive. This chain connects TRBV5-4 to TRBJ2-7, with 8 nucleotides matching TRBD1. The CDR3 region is CASSFPGQDIYEQYF. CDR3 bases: TGTGCCAGCAGCTTCCCGGGACAGGACATCTACGAGCAGTACTTC.